This is a list of T cell receptor beta chains from one sample in a study of OX40 agonist ivuxolimab in advanced cancers. TCRdb's copy holds only in-frame clones and misses some; the assay was immunoSEQ multiplex PCR. The table records 26,000 or so clones, about 83% of them present only once. Sequenced here: CD4+ or CD8+ T cells sorted from blood, sampled in a trial of the OX40 agonist ivuxolimab. These receptors all come from an adult with an advanced solid tumor such as melanoma, head and neck, liver or kidney cancer. CDR3s include the opening cysteine and the closing phenylalanine or tryptophan. D genes are given only for firm matches. Only some rows state a clone size, as once, few, many or a class for expanded clones.

.,TRBJ2-1,TRBV13,.,TGTGCCAGCAGCGTAAGACAGGTTTTCTACAATGAGCAGTTCTTC,CASSVRQVFYNEQFF
TRBD1,TRBJ1-1,TRBV11-2,.,TGTGCCAGCAGCGCGACCATAGGGACAGCACAGAACACTGAAGCTTTCTTT,CASSATIGTAQNTEAFF
TRBD1,TRBJ2-7,TRBV5-6,.,TGTGCCAGCAGCACGGGGACAGGGTTATACGAGCAGTACTTC,CASSTGTGLYEQYF
.,TRBJ1-2,TRBV4-1,.,TGCGCCAGCAGCCACTCGGACAGAGCTAACTATGGCTACACCTTC,CASSHSDRANYGYTF
.,TRBJ2-1,TRBV7-2,.,TGTGCCAGCAGCTTAGTCCGGAGGGGTTACAATGAGCAGTTCTTC,CASSLVRRGYNEQFF
TRBD1,TRBJ2-2,TRBV7-8,.,TGTGCCAGCAGCTTAGCGGGCGGACAGGGTGCCGGAAAACTACCATACACCGGGGAGCTGTTTTTT,CASSLAGGQGAGKLPYTGELFF
.,TRBJ1-5,TRBV19,.,TGTGCCAGTAGTTCCGGCCTCCGTCAGCCCCAGCATTTT,CASSSGLRQPQHF
TRBD1,TRBJ1-5,TRBV5-5,.,TGTGCCAGCAGCTTGGGGACAGGGGGCTATCAGCCCCAGCATTTT,CASSLGTGGYQPQHF
.,TRBJ2-7,TRBV5-6,.,TGTGCCAGCAGCTTGGAACAGAACTACGAGCAGTACTTC,CASSLEQNYEQYF
TRBD1,TRBJ1-6,TRBV27,.,TGTGCCAGCAGTTCGGGGGACAGGGCTGAGATTAATTCACCCCTCCACTTT,CASSSGDRAEINSPLHF
.,TRBJ2-2,TRBV29-1,.,TGCAGCGTTGAAGCAGCCAGCGGGGAGCTGTTTTTT,CSVEAASGELFF
.,TRBJ1-1,TRBV30,.,TGTGCCTGGAGTGGGTGGAGGACTGAAGCTTTCTTT,CAWSGWRTEAFF
TRBD2,TRBJ2-1,TRBV15,.,TGTGCCACCAGCAGAGAACGCCTGGGGAGGGACAATGAGCAGTTCTTC,CATSRERLGRDNEQFF
.,TRBJ2-7,TRBV12-5,.,TGTGCTAGTGGTTTGGTAGGGGAGACAGGAATCTACGAGCAGTACTTC,CASGLVGETGIYEQYF
TRBD1,TRBJ2-7,TRBV9,.,TGTGCCAGCAGCGTAGGAGGGGGCCACTACGAGCAGTACTTC,CASSVGGGHYEQYF
TRBD1,TRBJ1-2,TRBV7-2,.,TGTGCCAGCAGCTTCAGGGGGCCAGACTATGGCTACACCTTC,CASSFRGPDYGYTF
.,TRBJ2-5,TRBV19,.,TGTGCCAGTAGTAGCTGGGGTGGGGAGACCCAGTACTTC,CASSSWGGETQYF
TRBD2,TRBJ2-7,TRBV6-6,few,TGTGCCAGCAGTCCCCCCGGGGGGTACGAGCAGTACTTC,CASSPPGGYEQYF
.,TRBJ2-7,TRBV5-6,few,TGTGCCAGCAGCTTGGGTAAGCCCGAGCAGTACTTC,CASSLGKPEQYF
.,TRBJ2-4,TRBV5-6,.,TGTGCCAGCAGCTCAAGGGGAGCCAAAAACATTCAGTACTTC,CASSSRGAKNIQYF
.,TRBJ1-1,TRBV30,.,TGTGCCTCCAGGACAGTTATGAACACTGAAGCTTTCTTT,CASRTVMNTEAFF
TRBD1,TRBJ2-3,TRBV28,.,TGTGCCAGCAGTTCGGGACAGGGTAGTACAGATACGCAGTATTTT,CASSSGQGSTDTQYF
TRBD2,TRBJ2-2,TRBV5-6,.,TGTGCCAGCAGCCGCCCTAGCGGTTACACCGGGGAGCTGTTTTTT,CASSRPSGYTGELFF
.,TRBJ2-7,TRBV28,.,TGTGCCAGCAGTTCCCGTAACGAGCAGTACTTC,CASSSRNEQYF
.,TRBJ2-5,TRBV11-2,once,TGTGCCAGCAGCTTAGATCGAGGGGCAGGGGAGACCCAGTACTTC,CASSLDRGAGETQYF
.,TRBJ2-5,TRBV7-6,.,TGTGCCAGCACCAAGTCCGGGATTTGGTCGCAAGAGACCCAGTACTTC,CASTKSGIWSQETQYF
TRBD2,TRBJ2-3,TRBV28,.,TGTGCCAGCAGCGCTAGGGGGACTAGCGGAGAGAAGTTACCCACAGATACGCAGTATTTT,CASSARGTSGEKLPTDTQYF
.,TRBJ2-7,TRBV30,.,TGTGCCTGGAGTGTAGGAGGGTATACCTACGAGCAGTACTTC,CAWSVGGYTYEQYF
TRBD1,TRBJ1-5,TRBV10-3,.,TGTGCCACCAGGGGGTCTGTTTATAGCAATCAGCCCCAGCATTTT,CATRGSVYSNQPQHF
TRBD2,TRBJ2-7,TRBV5-5,.,TGTGCCAGCAGCTTGATAGCGGGAGTGATCGAGCAGTACTTC,CASSLIAGVIEQYF
.,TRBJ2-1,TRBV5-6,.,TGTGCCAGCAGCTTTGGGGGCCATCGGCAGTTCTTC,CASSFGGHRQFF
.,TRBJ2-1,TRBV11-1,medium-sized,TGTGCCAGCAGCGTCGCGCGGGGAGGTCATGAGCAGTTCTTC,CASSVARGGHEQFF
.,TRBJ1-1,TRBV2,.,TGTGCCAGCAACAGGCTTATGAACACTGAAGCTTTCTTT,CASNRLMNTEAFF
TRBD2,TRBJ2-2,TRBV27,medium-sized,TGTGCCAGCAGTTCCGGGACTAGGGCCGGGGAGCTGTTTTTT,CASSSGTRAGELFF
TRBD1,TRBJ2-4,TRBV18,once,TGTGCCAGCTCACCACCGGACAGGTTAGCCAAAAACATTCAGTACTTC,CASSPPDRLAKNIQYF